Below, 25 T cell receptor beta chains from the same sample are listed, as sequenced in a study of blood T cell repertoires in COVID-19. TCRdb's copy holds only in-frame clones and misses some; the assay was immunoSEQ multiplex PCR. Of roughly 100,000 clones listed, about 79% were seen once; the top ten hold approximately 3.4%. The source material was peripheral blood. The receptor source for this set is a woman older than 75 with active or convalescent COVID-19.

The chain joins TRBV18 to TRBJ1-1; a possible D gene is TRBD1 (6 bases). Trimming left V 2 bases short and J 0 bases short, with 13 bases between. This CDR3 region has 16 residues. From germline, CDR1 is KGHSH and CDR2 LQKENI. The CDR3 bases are TGTGCCAGCTCACCAAACAGGGCAAGGATGAACACTGAAGCTTTCTTT. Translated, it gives CASSPNRARMNTEAFF.

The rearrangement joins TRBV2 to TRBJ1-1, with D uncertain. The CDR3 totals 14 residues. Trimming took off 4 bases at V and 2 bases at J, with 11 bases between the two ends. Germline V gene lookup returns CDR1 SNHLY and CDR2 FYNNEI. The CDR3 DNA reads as TGTGCCAGCAGTGTTGGAGGCCTTAACACTGAAGCTTTCTTT. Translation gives CASSVGGLNTEAFF. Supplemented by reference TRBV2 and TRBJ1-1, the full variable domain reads EPEVTQTPSHQVTQMGQEVILRCVPISNHLYFYWYRQILGQKVEFLVSFYNNEISEKSEIFDDQFSVERPDGSNFTLKIRSTKLEDSAMYFCASSVGGLNTEAFFGQGTRLTVV.

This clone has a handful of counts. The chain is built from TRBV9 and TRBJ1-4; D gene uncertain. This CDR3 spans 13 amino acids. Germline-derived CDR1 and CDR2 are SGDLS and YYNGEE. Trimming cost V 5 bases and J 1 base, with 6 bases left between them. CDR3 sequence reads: CASRNGTNEKLFF. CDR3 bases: TGTGCCAGCAGGAACGGAACTAATGAAAAACTGTTTTTT.

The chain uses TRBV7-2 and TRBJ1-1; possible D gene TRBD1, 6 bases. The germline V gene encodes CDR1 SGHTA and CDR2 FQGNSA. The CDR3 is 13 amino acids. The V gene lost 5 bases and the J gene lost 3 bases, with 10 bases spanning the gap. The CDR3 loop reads CASSLQGYTEAFF. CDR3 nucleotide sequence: TGTGCCAGCAGCCTTCAGGGGTACACTGAAGCTTTCTTT. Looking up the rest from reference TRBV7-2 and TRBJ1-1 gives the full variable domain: GAGVSQSPSNKVTEKGKDVELRCDPISGHTALYWYRQSLGQGLEFLIYFQGNSAPDKSGLPSDRFSAERTGGSVSTLTIQRTQQEDSAVYLCASSLQGYTEAFFGQGTRLTVV.

The CDR3 DNA follows: TGTGCCAGCAGTTCTGCTAGCGTAGGGCCCTACAATGAGCAGTTCTTC. Translation: CASSSASVGPYNEQFF. This chain links TRBV28 with TRBJ2-1; D is possibly TRBD2 (6 bases). The CDR3 has 16 amino acids. Between the trimmed V and J ends, which lost 4 bases and 2 bases, there was a span of 15 bases. Germline CDR1 MDHEN, CDR2 SYDVKM.

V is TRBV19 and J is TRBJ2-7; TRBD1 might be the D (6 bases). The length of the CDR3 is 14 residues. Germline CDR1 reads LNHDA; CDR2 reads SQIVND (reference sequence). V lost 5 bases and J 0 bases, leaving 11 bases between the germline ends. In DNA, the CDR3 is TGTGCCAGTAGTTACAGGGTTTTCTCCTACGAGCAGTACTTC. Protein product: CASSYRVFSYEQYF.

As DNA, the CDR3 is TGTGCCAGCAGCCAAGTTATAGGGGGATCCTATAATTCACCCCTCCACTTT. Its translation: CASSQVIGGSYNSPLHF. This chain joins TRBV14 and TRBJ1-6; a weak D match, TRBD1 (6 bases). Per germline, CDR1 SGHDN and CDR2 FVKESK. The CDR3 totals 17 residues. The germline V and J ends were trimmed by 1 base and 1 base, with 11 bases remaining between them.

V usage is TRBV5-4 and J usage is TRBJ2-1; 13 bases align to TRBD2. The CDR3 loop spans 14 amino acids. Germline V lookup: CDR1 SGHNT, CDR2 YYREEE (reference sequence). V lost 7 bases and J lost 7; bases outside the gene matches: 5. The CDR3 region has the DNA TGTGCCAGCCGCGGACTAGCGGGAGCAAATGAGCAGTTCTTC. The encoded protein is CASRGLAGANEQFF.

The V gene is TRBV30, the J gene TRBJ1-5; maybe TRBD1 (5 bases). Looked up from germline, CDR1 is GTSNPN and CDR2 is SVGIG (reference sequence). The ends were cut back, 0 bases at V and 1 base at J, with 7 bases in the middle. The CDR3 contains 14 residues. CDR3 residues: CAWSVGASNQPQHF. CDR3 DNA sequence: TGTGCCTGGAGTGTAGGGGCGAGCAATCAGCCCCAGCATTTT.

CDR3 coding DNA: TGTGCCAGCAGCTTAGCGCCATCCGGGGGCAATCAGCCCCAGCATTTT. Translating gives CASSLAPSGGNQPQHF. The J gene is TRBJ1-5, the V gene TRBV11-2; D is uncertain. The germline V gene has CDR1 SGHAT and CDR2 FQNNGV. V was trimmed by 1 base and J by 2 bases, leaving 12 bases between them. This CDR3 contains 16 residues.

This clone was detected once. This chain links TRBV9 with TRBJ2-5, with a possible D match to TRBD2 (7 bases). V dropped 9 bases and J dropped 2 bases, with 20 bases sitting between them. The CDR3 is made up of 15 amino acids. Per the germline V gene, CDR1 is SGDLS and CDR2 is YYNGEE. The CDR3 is CATAPGGGGQETQYF. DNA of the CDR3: TGTGCCACAGCACCTGGGGGAGGGGGGCAAGAGACCCAGTACTTC.

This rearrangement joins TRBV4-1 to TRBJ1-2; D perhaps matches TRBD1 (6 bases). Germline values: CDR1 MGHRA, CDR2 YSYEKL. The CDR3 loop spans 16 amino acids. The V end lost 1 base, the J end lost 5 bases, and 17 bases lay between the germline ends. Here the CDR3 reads CASSQGGRGATYGYTF. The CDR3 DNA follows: TGCGCCAGCAGCCAAGGAGGACGGGGGGCGACTTATGGCTACACCTTC.

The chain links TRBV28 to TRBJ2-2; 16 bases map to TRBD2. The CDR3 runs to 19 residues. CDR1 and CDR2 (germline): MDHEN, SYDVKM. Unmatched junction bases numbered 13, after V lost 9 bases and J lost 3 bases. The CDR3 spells CASYGRGLAGGPYTGELFF. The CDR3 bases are TGTGCCAGTTATGGGAGGGGACTAGCGGGAGGGCCGTACACCGGGGAGCTGTTTTTT.

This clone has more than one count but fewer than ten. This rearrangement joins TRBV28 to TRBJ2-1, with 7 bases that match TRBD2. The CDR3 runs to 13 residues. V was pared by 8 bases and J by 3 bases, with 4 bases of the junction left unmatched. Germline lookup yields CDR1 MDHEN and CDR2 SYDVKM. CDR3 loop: CASHGGSYNEQFF. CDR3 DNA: TGTGCCAGCCATGGCGGGAGCTACAATGAGCAGTTCTTC.

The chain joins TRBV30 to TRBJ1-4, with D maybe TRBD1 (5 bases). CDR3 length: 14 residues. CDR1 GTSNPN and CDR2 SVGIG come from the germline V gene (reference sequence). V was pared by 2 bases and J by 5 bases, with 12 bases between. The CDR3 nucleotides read TGTGCCTGGAGTAGGGGCCGAGGAAATGAAAAACTGTTTTTT. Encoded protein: CAWSRGRGNEKLFF.

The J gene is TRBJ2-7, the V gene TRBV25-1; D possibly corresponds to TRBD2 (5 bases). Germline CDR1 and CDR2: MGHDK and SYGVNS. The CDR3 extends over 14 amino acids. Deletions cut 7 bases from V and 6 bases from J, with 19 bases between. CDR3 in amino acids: CASTSPGFTGEQYF. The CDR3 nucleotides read TGTGCCAGCACATCTCCGGGGTTTACGGGCGAGCAGTACTTC.

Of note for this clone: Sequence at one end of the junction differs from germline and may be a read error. CDR3 in DNA: TGTGCTAGCAGCTTAGGAGCGGGAGGAGGAGATACGCAGTATTTT. This codes for CASSLGAGGGDTQYF. The genes are TRBV7-7 and TRBJ2-3; 9 positions match TRBD2. Germline V lookup: CDR1 SSHAT, CDR2 FNYEAQ (reference sequence). The CDR3 consists of 15 residues. Full variable domain (remainder filled in from reference TRBV7-7 and TRBJ2-3): GAGVSQSPRYKVTKRGQDVTLRCDPISSHATLYWYQQALGQGPEFLTYFNYEAQPDKSGLPSDRFSAERPEGSISTLTIQRTEQRDSAMYRCASSLGAGGGDTQYFGPGTRLTVL.

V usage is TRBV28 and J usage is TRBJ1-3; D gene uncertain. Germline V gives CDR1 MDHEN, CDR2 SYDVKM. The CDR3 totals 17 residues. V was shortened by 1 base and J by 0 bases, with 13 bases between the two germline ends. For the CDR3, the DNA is TGTGCCAGCAGTTTATCCGCAGGCTACGACTCTGGAAACACCATATATTTT. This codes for CASSLSAGYDSGNTIYF.

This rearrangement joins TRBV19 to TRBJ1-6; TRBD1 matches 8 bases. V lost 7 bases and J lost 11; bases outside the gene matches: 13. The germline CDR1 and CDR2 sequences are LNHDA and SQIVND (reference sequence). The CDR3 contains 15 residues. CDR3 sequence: CASMLYGQGKTPLHF. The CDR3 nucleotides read TGTGCCAGTATGTTGTATGGACAGGGCAAGACACCCCTCCACTTT.

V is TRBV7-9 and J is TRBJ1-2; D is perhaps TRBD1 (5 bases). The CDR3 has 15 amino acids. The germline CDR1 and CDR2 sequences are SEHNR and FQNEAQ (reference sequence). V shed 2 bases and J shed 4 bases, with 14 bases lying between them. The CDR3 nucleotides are TGTGCCAGCAGCTTACGGCAGGGAACGTCCTATGGCTACACCTTC. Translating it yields CASSLRQGTSYGYTF.

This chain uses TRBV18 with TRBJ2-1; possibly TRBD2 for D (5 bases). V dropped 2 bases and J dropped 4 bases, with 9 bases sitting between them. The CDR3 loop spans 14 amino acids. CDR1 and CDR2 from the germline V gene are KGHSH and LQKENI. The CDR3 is CASSPLLGYNEQFF. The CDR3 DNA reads TGTGCCAGCTCACCATTACTAGGGTACAATGAGCAGTTCTTC.

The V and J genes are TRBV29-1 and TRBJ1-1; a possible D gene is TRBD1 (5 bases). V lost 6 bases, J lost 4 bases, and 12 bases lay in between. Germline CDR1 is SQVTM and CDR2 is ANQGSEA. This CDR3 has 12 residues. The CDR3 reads CSVDPGGTEAFF. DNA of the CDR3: TGCAGCGTGGACCCCGGGGGCACTGAAGCTTTCTTT. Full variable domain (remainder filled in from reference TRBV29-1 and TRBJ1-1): SAVISQKPSRDICQRGTSLTIQCQVDSQVTMMFWYRQQPGQSLTLIATANQGSEATYESGFVIDKFPISRPNLTFSTLTVSNMSPEDSSIYLCSVDPGGTEAFFGQGTRLTVV.

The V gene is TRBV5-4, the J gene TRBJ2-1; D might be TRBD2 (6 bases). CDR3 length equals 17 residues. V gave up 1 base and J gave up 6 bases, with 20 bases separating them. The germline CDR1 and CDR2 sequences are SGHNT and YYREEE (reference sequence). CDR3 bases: TGTGCCAGCAGCTTGAGTCCAGGGTCGGCGGGAATCAATGAGCAGTTCTTC. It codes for CASSLSPGSAGINEQFF. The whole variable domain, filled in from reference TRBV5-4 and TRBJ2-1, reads ETGVTQSPTHLIKTRGQQVTLRCSSQSGHNTVSWYQQALGQGPQFIFQYYREEENGRGNFPPRFSGLQFPNYSSELNVNALELDDSALYLCASSLSPGSAGINEQFFGPGTRLTVL.

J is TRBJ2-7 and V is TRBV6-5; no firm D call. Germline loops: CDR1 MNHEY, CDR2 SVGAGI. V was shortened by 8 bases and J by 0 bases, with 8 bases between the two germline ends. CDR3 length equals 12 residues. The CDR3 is CASVGSSYEQYF. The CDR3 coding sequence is TGTGCCAGCGTGGGCAGCTCCTACGAGCAGTACTTC.

The CDR3 protein is CASSLGTGGYQPQHF. CDR3 nucleotide sequence: TGTGCCAGCAGTTTAGGTACAGGGGGCTATCAGCCCCAGCATTTT. The chain couples TRBV28 to TRBJ1-5, with TRBD1 identical over 9 bases. This CDR3 is 15 amino acids long. Germline-derived CDR1 and CDR2 are MDHEN and SYDVKM. J lost 5 bases, V lost 2 bases, and 4 bases had no gene match. The full variable domain, with the rest looked up from reference TRBV28 and TRBJ1-5, is DVKVTQSSRYLVKRTGEKVFLECVQDMDHENMFWYRQDPGLGLRLIYFSYDVKMKEKGDIPEGYSVSREKKERFSLILESASTNQTSMYLCASSLGTGGYQPQHFGDGTRLSIL.